This TCR beta chain was profiled in a study of T cell responses to AZD1222 COVID-19 vaccine. Overall study results and limits: There were repertoire samples only from the period after the peak T cell response. Clonal diversity was possibly underestimated, and the donors were mostly white British, with more females. The reported proportion of spike-specific TCRs targeting unmutated variant regions was nearly half.

Turning to this clone: Antigen: not known.

The CDR3 loop spans 10 amino acids. Germline V gene lookup returns CDR1 SNHLY and CDR2 FYNNEI. The ends lost 8 bases at V and 9 bases at J; junction bases unmatched: 0. Here immunoSEQ multiplex PCR was the method, and the copy in TCRdb shows in-frame clones only, minus some. The sample has around 130,000 clones, 88% seen once. The sample was peripheral blood, taken on day 0 of MenACWY control vaccination. The rearrangement links TRBV2 to TRBJ2-7; 11 bases are shared with TRBD1. The TCR was taken from an adult in good health. The CDR3 here is CASGTGGQYF. The CDR3 nucleotides are TGTGCCAGCGGGACAGGGGGGCAGTACTTC.